The rows below give T cell receptor beta chains drawn from one sample of a study of control samples from healthy donors and cancer patients. TCRdb's copy holds only in-frame clones and misses some; the assay was immunoSEQ multiplex PCR. The data show around 67,000 clones, more than 70% seen once. The sample was PBMCs. These receptors all come from a man in his sixties with colorectal cancer. Each CDR3 is given with its conserved first and last residue. D genes are given only for firm matches. Not all rows give a size; the values are once, few, many and, for expanded clones, a class.

v_gene,abundance,d_gene,j_gene,CDR3nt,CDR3aa
TRBV19,-,-,TRBJ1-2,TGTGCCAGTAGTATCCACACCTATGGCTACACCTTC,CASSIHTYGYTF
TRBV19,-,TRBD2,TRBJ2-3,TGTGCCAGTAGTATATTCCTAGCGGGGGACCGGGATACGCAGTATTTT,CASSIFLAGDRDTQYF
TRBV19,-,TRBD1,TRBJ1-2,TGTGCCAGTAGACCTCCCCCAGGGACAGGGATTTCTAACGGCTACACCTTC,CASRPPPGTGISNGYTF
TRBV5-8,few,-,TRBJ1-5,TGTGCCAGCAGCTTGGTGGGGAATCAGCCCCAGCATTTT,CASSLVGNQPQHF
TRBV11-2,-,-,TRBJ2-1,TGTGCCAGCAGCGTAACCCCCGTGGGGACTTCTTACAACAATGAGCAGTTCTTC,CASSVTPVGTSYNNEQFF
TRBV4-2,-,TRBD2,TRBJ2-7,TGTGCCAGCAGCCAGGCTACTAGCGGGGGGTTCTACGAGCAGTACTTC,CASSQATSGGFYEQYF
TRBV9,-,-,TRBJ2-6,TGTGCCAGCAGCCCCGGGACTTGGGCCAACGTCCTGACTTTC,CASSPGTWANVLTF
TRBV7-2,-,TRBD2,TRBJ2-1,TGTGCCAGCAGCCCAGCGGGGCGGGGGGTGAGGAATGAGCAGTTCTTC,CASSPAGRGVRNEQFF
TRBV6-5,-,-,TRBJ1-1,TGTGCCGGGCCTCAGGGACCCCGGGGGGACACTGAAGCTTTCTTT,CAGPQGPRGDTEAFF
TRBV12-5,-,-,TRBJ1-3,TGTGCTAGTGGTTTGGGCGTCGGAAACACCATATATTTT,CASGLGVGNTIYF
TRBV18,-,-,TRBJ1-5,TGTGCCAGCTCACCAGGCAGGGACCAGCCCCAGCATTTT,CASSPGRDQPQHF
TRBV27,-,-,TRBJ1-2,TGTGCCAGCAGTATGGGGCAGAACTATGGCTACACCTTC,CASSMGQNYGYTF
TRBV12-3/TRBV12-4,-,-,TRBJ1-3,TGTGCCAGCAGCATGGATGGAAACACCATATATTTT,CASSMDGNTIYF
TRBV10-3,-,-,TRBJ2-7,TGTGCCATCAGACAATCCGGGACGGCAACCTACGAGCAGTACTTC,CAIRQSGTATYEQYF
TRBV18,-,-,TRBJ1-4,TGTGCCAGCTCGCCAGGTCGTAATGAAAAACTGTTTTTT,CASSPGRNEKLFF
TRBV2,-,-,TRBJ1-1,TGTGCCAGCAGCCAAGGGCTCCTGGTCACTGAAGCTTTCTTT,CASSQGLLVTEAFF
TRBV4-1,-,-,TRBJ1-5,TGCGCCAGCAGTAGGACAGAGAGCAATCAGCCCCAGCATTTT,CASSRTESNQPQHF
TRBV29-1,-,-,TRBJ2-7,TGCAGCGTTGGATACCGGGGGCTTCGGAACGAGCAGTACTTC,CSVGYRGLRNEQYF
TRBV7-9,once,-,TRBJ1-3,TGTGCCAGCAGCTCGGAAGGGATCTCTGGAAACACCATATATTTT,CASSSEGISGNTIYF
TRBV16,-,-,TRBJ2-3,TGTGCCAGCAGCCAATCAAATATCAGGACAGATACGCAGTATTTT,CASSQSNIRTDTQYF
TRBV18,-,-,TRBJ2-7,TGTGCCAGCTCACCGGCAACCAGGGAAGAGCAGTACTTC,CASSPATREEQYF
TRBV28,-,-,TRBJ1-2,TGTGCCAGCAGTTTAAGACGGGGCTACACCTTC,CASSLRRGYTF
TRBV30,once,-,TRBJ1-4,TGTGCCTGGAGCGAGGGGTCTAATGAAAAACTGTTTTTT,CAWSEGSNEKLFF
TRBV2,-,-,TRBJ2-7,TGTGCCAGCAGTGAGGGGACTCCCGGCCAGTTCTCCTACGAGCAGTACTTC,CASSEGTPGQFSYEQYF
TRBV6-5,-,-,TRBJ2-1,TGTGCCAGCAGTCGTGACAGGCCCAATGAGCAGTTCTTC,CASSRDRPNEQFF
TRBV9,-,-,TRBJ1-1,TGTGCCAGCAGCGCGGGACGTATGAACACTGAAGCTTTCTTT,CASSAGRMNTEAFF
TRBV4-1,-,TRBD1,TRBJ2-5,TGCGCCAGCAGCCCCGGACAGGCGATCCAAGAGACCCAGTACTTC,CASSPGQAIQETQYF
TRBV7-2,few,-,TRBJ1-5,TGTGCCAGCAGCGTTGGACCTCAATCCAATCAGCCCCAGCATTTT,CASSVGPQSNQPQHF
TRBV7-2,-,TRBD1,TRBJ2-1,TGTGCCAGCAGCGCTTTACAGGGGGCAGTCTATGAGCAGTTCTTC,CASSALQGAVYEQFF
TRBV30,-,-,TRBJ1-6,TGTGCCTGGAAGTACAGGTCGGCTTCACCCCTCCACTTT,CAWKYRSASPLHF
TRBV3-1/TRBV3-2,-,-,TRBJ2-1,TGTGCCAGCAGCCAAGATTGGCGAGCTAGTGAGCAGTTCTTC,CASSQDWRASEQFF
TRBV2,medium-sized,TRBD1,TRBJ1-2,TGTGCCAGCAGTGAAGAGGGGGCAGGGGGAGGCTACACCTTC,CASSEEGAGGGYTF
TRBV6-5,-,-,TRBJ2-7,TGTGCCAGCAGTAGCACAGGAGGCGAGCAGTACTTC,CASSSTGGEQYF
TRBV5-1,-,-,TRBJ2-5,TGCGCCAGCAGCTTGGAGGGCGGGCGTAGAGAGACCCAGTACTTC,CASSLEGGRRETQYF
TRBV7-9,-,-,TRBJ1-5,TGTGCCAGCAGCTTGGGGGTAGGTGCGAGCAATCAGCCCCAGCATTTT,CASSLGVGASNQPQHF
TRBV7-9,-,-,TRBJ1-1,TGTGCCAGCCTCCACGGGCCCACTGAAGCTTTCTTT,CASLHGPTEAFF
TRBV5-5,-,-,TRBJ1-1,TGTGCCAGCAGCCCGACAGGTAAGGGTTGGGCTTTCTTT,CASSPTGKGWAFF
TRBV5-6,-,-,TRBJ1-6,TGTGCCAGCAGACCTACAGGGAGCTCCTATAATTCACCCCTCCACTTT,CASRPTGSSYNSPLHF
TRBV30,-,TRBD1,TRBJ2-3,TGTGCCTGGAGTTTAGGGACAGGGATCACAGATACGCAGTATTTT,CAWSLGTGITDTQYF
TRBV6-5,-,-,TRBJ1-2,TGTGCCAGCAGTTACTCCGGCAGGGTGGGCTATGGCTACACCTTC,CASSYSGRVGYGYTF
TRBV18,-,-,TRBJ2-7,TGTGCCAGCTCACGCGAGGACGGTTTCTCCTACGAGCAGTACTTC,CASSREDGFSYEQYF
TRBV6-2/TRBV6-3,-,TRBD2,TRBJ2-5,TGTGCCAGCAGTCCACTAGCGGGGAGCCAAGAGACCCAGTACTTC,CASSPLAGSQETQYF
TRBV13,-,-,TRBJ2-1,TGTGCCAGCAGCTTAGGCCCCAGCGTGGGCTATGAGCAGTTCTTC,CASSLGPSVGYEQFF
TRBV12-5,-,-,TRBJ1-1,TGTGCTAGTGGGGAGTACACTGAAGCTTTCTTT,CASGEYTEAFF
TRBV4-1,once,TRBD2,TRBJ2-1,TGCGCCAGCAGCCAAGGGACTAGCGGGGGGGCCCTCAATGAGCAGTTCTTC,CASSQGTSGGALNEQFF
TRBV18,-,-,TRBJ1-4,TGTGCCAGCTCACTTCAGGCGTCTAATGAAAAACTGTTTTTT,CASSLQASNEKLFF
TRBV11-2,-,-,TRBJ1-4,TGTGCCAGCAGCTTATTTAGTGGGGACGGCCGGCCTCAACTGTTTTTT,CASSLFSGDGRPQLFF
TRBV27,-,-,TRBJ2-1,TGTGCCAGCAGTTTAAGGGGCGCGTGGTCCTACAATGAGCAGTTCTTC,CASSLRGAWSYNEQFF
TRBV7-2,-,TRBD2,TRBJ2-1,TGTGCCAGCAGCTCGCAGGGGTCCTCGGTAGCGGGGTACAATGAGCAGTTCTTC,CASSSQGSSVAGYNEQFF
TRBV7-9,-,-,TRBJ2-3,TGTGCCAGCAGCTTTGCAGGGGCGTACACAGATACGCAGTATTTT,CASSFAGAYTDTQYF
TRBV27,-,-,TRBJ2-2,TGTGCCAGCAGTTTTGAACAGCAAAGCCTCGGGGAGCTGTTTTTT,CASSFEQQSLGELFF
TRBV9,-,TRBD1,TRBJ1-1,TGTGCCAGCAGTTCAAACAGGGGGTTGACTGAAGCTTTCTTT,CASSSNRGLTEAFF
TRBV19,-,TRBD1,TRBJ2-2,TGTGCCAGTACTACCCGGACAGGGGGGGCCGGGGAGCTGTTTTTT,CASTTRTGGAGELFF